One sample yielded the 2 T cell receptor beta chains listed below, sequenced in a study of blood T cell repertoires in COVID-19 (dated by TCRdb to the early 2020s). Libraries were built with the immunoSEQ multiplex PCR assay. The table comes from immuneACCESS by way of TCRdb, which keeps in-frame sequences with V and J called. Part of the clones is missing from these tables; in studies checked, under half for an unresolved V gene and the rest for unknown reasons. In this sample the table shows just over 70,000 clones, 80% of which occur a single time. The ten top clones hold roughly 18% of the sample. The material sequenced was peripheral blood. Every receptor here comes from a man aged 65 to 85 who had recovered from COVID-19.

This clone showed up just once. The rearrangement uses TRBV27 and TRBJ2-1, with D perhaps matching TRBD2 (5 bases). Germline V CDR1 and CDR2: MNHEY, SMNVEV (reference sequence). V lost 2 bases and J lost 4, with 15 bases in between. The CDR3 runs to 16 residues. Here the CDR3 DNA reads TGTGCCAGCAGTTTAGGCGGGTCTGTAGGGTACAATGAGCAGTTCTTC. Its translation: CASSLGGSVGYNEQFF.

The genes are TRBV11-2 and TRBJ2-7, with 9 bases matching TRBD1. This CDR3 is 15 amino acids long. V gave up 5 bases and J gave up 5 bases; unmatched junction bases: 10. Germline loops: CDR1 SGHAT, CDR2 FQNNGV. The CDR3, as DNA: TGTGCCAGCAGCACGGGGACAGGGCATTTGGACGAGCAGTACTTC. Protein: CASSTGTGHLDEQYF. Supplemented by reference TRBV11-2 and TRBJ2-7, the full variable domain reads EAGVAQSPRYKIIEKRQSVAFWCNPISGHATLYWYQQILGQGPKLLIQFQNNGVVDDSQLPKDRFSAERLKGVDSTLKIQPAKLEDSAVYLCASSTGTGHLDEQYFGPGTRLTVT.